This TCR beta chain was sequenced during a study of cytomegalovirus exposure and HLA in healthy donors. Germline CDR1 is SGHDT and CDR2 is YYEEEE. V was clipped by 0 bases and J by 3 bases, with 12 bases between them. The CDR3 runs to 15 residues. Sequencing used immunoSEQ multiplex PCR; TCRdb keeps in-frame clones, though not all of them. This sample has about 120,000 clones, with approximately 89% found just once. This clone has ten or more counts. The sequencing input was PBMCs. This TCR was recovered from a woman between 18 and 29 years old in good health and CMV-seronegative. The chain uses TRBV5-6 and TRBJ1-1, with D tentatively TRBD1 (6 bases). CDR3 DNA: TGTGCCAGCAGCTTGGCCGGACAGCAATACACTGAAGCTTTCTTT. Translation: CASSLAGQQYTEAFF.